The T cell receptor beta chain described here comes from a study of blood T cell repertoires in COVID-19. The wider study: PBMCs, B-cell-depleted T cells, or T cells provided the cDNA or gDNA that made up the material.

In the original workflow: It was from reference gene primer amplification that nucleated cell counts were estimated. Measured with immunoSEQ multiplex PCR; TCRdb has only the in-frame clones, and not every one. The V and J calls and the clone size are those of that table, but D and trimming were determined from the DNA. Here the sample spans tens of thousands of clones, about 90% being singletons. During active infection, Seattle patients enrolled and were then monitored through disease. The V end lost 2 bases, the J end lost 6 bases, and 15 bases lay between the germline ends. The CDR3 is made up of 15 amino acids. Germline V gene data show CDR1 as SGDLS and CDR2 as YYNGEE.

The sequence derives from a man between 18 and 35 years old with COVID-19, enrolled during active disease. The V gene is TRBV9, the J gene TRBJ2-1, with D maybe TRBD2 (5 bases). Sequencing was done on a sample of peripheral blood. The CDR3 region has the DNA TGTGCCAGCAGCGTCCGAAGCCTAGCCACCAATGAGCAGTTCTTC. As protein: CASSVRSLATNEQFF. Using reference TRBV9 and TRBJ2-1 for the parts outside the CDR3, the full variable domain is DSGVTQTPKHLITATGQRVTLRCSPRSGDLSVYWYQQSLDQGLQFLIQYYNGEERAKGNILERFSAQQFPDLHSELNLSSLELGDSALYFCASSVRSLATNEQFFGPGTRLTVL.